Listed below are T cell receptor beta chains from one sample, sequenced in a study of blood T cell repertoires in COVID-19. Only in-frame clones appear in the TCRdb table, and some are missing; sequencing was by immunoSEQ multiplex PCR. The table has roughly 400,000 clones, approximately 89% seen once; the top ten hold around 1.7%. The sequencing sample was made of PBMCs or T cells enriched from blood (not recorded which). The receptors were sampled from a woman aged 30 to 39 who had recovered from COVID-19. The conserved cysteine and the conserved F or W are not part of the CDR3 here.

J gene,V gene,CDR3 protein
TRBJ2-2,TRBV28,ASSSDRWNTGELF
TRBJ1-1,TRBV6-1,ASSERGGPAF
TRBJ2-2,TRBV7-9,ASSLGQGAVGELF
TRBJ2-1,TRBV28,ASSLVPAGRYNEQF
TRBJ2-1,TRBV29-1,SVGVLAGGLDEQF
TRBJ1-2,TRBV10-1,ASSEARNRAGDYGYT
TRBJ2-3,TRBV10-3,AIRRTSGREGTTSTDTQY
TRBJ1-2,TRBV4-1,ASNERGSSNYGYT
TRBJ1-3,TRBV5-1,ASSPGFSGGSGNTIY
TRBJ1-2,TRBV5-1,ASSPSGRGDGYT
TRBJ1-4,TRBV10-3,AISEQVGLEKLF
TRBJ1-1,TRBV27,ASYDIRLAGGNTEAF
TRBJ1-6,TRBV5-5,ASSWRGTGRQSPLH
TRBJ1-1,TRBV29-1,SVELGASTEAF
TRBJ1-1,TRBV7-9,ASSSQGSLPEAF
TRBJ1-1,TRBV18,ASSPEVGANTEAF
TRBJ1-1,TRBV18,ASSTQGANTEAF
TRBJ1-4,TRBV4-2,ASSYRATNEKLF
TRBJ2-2,TRBV28,ASRVYSGNTGELF
TRBJ2-3,TRBV11-3,ASSLEGQSRQY
TRBJ1-4,TRBV5-1,ASSLVVAPGIEKLF
TRBJ2-5,TRBV6-2/TRBV6-3,ASSPWTSGDQETQY
TRBJ1-5,TRBV2,ASSVGPGRQPQH
TRBJ2-5,TRBV28,ASSYHILKHQETQY
TRBJ2-1,TRBV19,ASSPGLAGAGNEQF